This is a list of T cell receptor beta chains from one sample in a study of blood T cell repertoires in COVID-19. The protocol was immunoSEQ multiplex PCR, while the TCRdb copy is restricted to in-frame clones and leaves out a portion. The sample holds about 130,000 clones; more than 60% are singletons and the top ten take approximately 2%. Sequenced sample: peripheral blood. These receptors originate from a woman between 65 and 79 years old with acute or convalescent COVID-19. Both conserved end residues are part of each CDR3. Each record gives: D gene, J gene, clone size, V gene, CDR3 DNA, CDR3 protein. The D gene is left open where the match is weak. The size entry is marked missing in some rows and otherwise reads once, few, many or a size class.

NA | TRBJ2-7 | NA | TRBV12-3/TRBV12-4 | TGTGCCAGCAGTTTTATGGTGAGCTACGAGCAGTACTTC | CASSFMVSYEQYF
NA | TRBJ1-1 | NA | TRBV19 | TGTGCCAGTAGTAGGTTACAAGTGAACACTGAAGCTTTCTTT | CASSRLQVNTEAFF
TRBD1 | TRBJ1-1 | NA | TRBV12-3/TRBV12-4 | TGTGCCAGCAGTCCGGGACAGGGGAAATCTTTCTTT | CASSPGQGKSFF
NA | TRBJ2-3 | NA | TRBV7-2 | TGTGCCAGCAGCCCTGGGACATTTTCAGATACGCAGTATTTT | CASSPGTFSDTQYF
NA | TRBJ1-6 | NA | TRBV6-5 | TGTGCCAGCAGGAACGGTCCATCGGTACTCCACTTT | CASRNGPSVLHF
NA | TRBJ2-2 | NA | TRBV6-4 | TGTGCCAGCAGTGACCCTAGTAACACCGGGGAGCTGTTTTTT | CASSDPSNTGELFF
NA | TRBJ1-2 | NA | TRBV7-9 | TGTGCCAGCAGCTTGTCCGGAGACGTTAACTATGGCTACACCTTC | CASSLSGDVNYGYTF
NA | TRBJ2-7 | NA | TRBV12-3/TRBV12-4 | TGTGCCAGCAGTTCTATTCTTTACGAGCAGTACTTC | CASSSILYEQYF
NA | TRBJ1-3 | few | TRBV19 | TGTGCCAGTAGTATCGGGAGAGGCTCTGGAAACACCATATATTTT | CASSIGRGSGNTIYF
NA | TRBJ2-7 | many | TRBV4-1 | TGCGCCAGCAGCCCGGGACTCACTGCCTACGAGCAGTACTTC | CASSPGLTAYEQYF
TRBD2 | TRBJ2-1 | NA | TRBV28 | TGTGCCAGCAGTGTAGCGGGAGGGTACTACAATGAGCAGTTCTTC | CASSVAGGYYNEQFF
NA | TRBJ1-1 | NA | TRBV7-9 | TGTGCCAGCACCTCAAGGGGTGGGGCTGAAGCTTTCTTT | CASTSRGGAEAFF
NA | TRBJ2-2 | NA | TRBV6-5 | TGTGCCAGCAGTTACTATGGGCTCCCCGGGGAGCTGTTTTTT | CASSYYGLPGELFF
NA | TRBJ2-3 | NA | TRBV7-2 | TGTGCCAGCAGCCTTAGCAGTGGCACAGATACGCAGTATTTT | CASSLSSGTDTQYF
NA | TRBJ1-1 | NA | TRBV29-1 | TGCAGCGTTGAAGGATCTCAGGCTAAGAACACTGAAGCTTTCTTT | CSVEGSQAKNTEAFF
TRBD1 | TRBJ2-2 | NA | TRBV2 | TGTGCCAGCACCACAGGGGGCAAGGACACCGGGGAGCTGTTTTTT | CASTTGGKDTGELFF
TRBD1 | TRBJ1-2 | NA | TRBV28 | TGTGCCAGCAGTTTATTGGCCAGGGGGCGTGCCTTC | CASSLLARGRAF
NA | TRBJ1-2 | NA | TRBV6-5 | TGTGCCAGCACTAGGCTGTTTGACTACACCTTC | CASTRLFDYTF
NA | TRBJ1-2 | NA | TRBV14 | TGTGCCAGCAACCGGGGAGGGAACTATGGCTACACCTTC | CASNRGGNYGYTF
NA | TRBJ2-2 | NA | TRBV11-3 | TGTGCCAGCAGCTTAGCACAGGGTAGGAACACCGGGGAGCTGTTTTTT | CASSLAQGRNTGELFF
NA | TRBJ1-2 | NA | TRBV24-1 | TGTGCCACCAGTGATGCGGGGCCCACCTATGGCTACACCTTC | CATSDAGPTYGYTF
TRBD1 | TRBJ1-2 | NA | TRBV7-2 | TGTGCCAGCAGCCCCCGGGCAGGGGGTAAAAGAAATGGCTACACCTTC | CASSPRAGGKRNGYTF
TRBD2 | TRBJ2-7 | NA | TRBV6-6 | TGTGCCAGCAGGGGGACTAGCGGGAGAGGGTCCTACGAGCAGTACTTC | CASRGTSGRGSYEQYF
TRBD1 | TRBJ2-3 | NA | TRBV5-1 | TGCGCCAGCAGCATCCAGACAGGGCTGAGCGCAGATACGCAGTATTTT | CASSIQTGLSADTQYF
TRBD2 | TRBJ2-5 | once | TRBV27 | TGTGCCAGCAGTTTAGGGACTAGCGGGAGAAGGGAGACCCAGTACTTC | CASSLGTSGRRETQYF
NA | TRBJ1-2 | few | TRBV5-1 | TGCGCCAGCAGCTTGTTGGCAGGGAACTATGGCTACACCTTC | CASSLLAGNYGYTF
NA | TRBJ1-1 | few | TRBV27 | TGTGCCAGCAGTTTATCCCCGGGGGGGAACACTGAAGCTTTCTTT | CASSLSPGGNTEAFF
NA | TRBJ2-7 | NA | TRBV7-9 | TGTGCCAGCAGCTTAGGGCGGGGATCCTACGAGCAGTACTTC | CASSLGRGSYEQYF
NA | TRBJ2-1 | many | TRBV7-6 | TGTGCCAGCAGCTTACGGACTAACAATGAGCAGTTCTTC | CASSLRTNNEQFF
TRBD1 | TRBJ1-4 | once | TRBV3-1/TRBV3-2 | TGTGCCAGCAGCCAGACTGTGGACAGGTCTTTAGAAAAACTGTTTTTT | CASSQTVDRSLEKLFF
NA | TRBJ2-7 | many | TRBV19 | TGTGCCAGTAGTACCTCGCACTCCGAGCAGTACTTC | CASSTSHSEQYF
NA | TRBJ2-5 | NA | TRBV9 | TGTGCCAGCAGCCCAGGGATTATTGGGGAGACCCAGTACTTC | CASSPGIIGETQYF
TRBD2 | TRBJ2-7 | few | TRBV28 | TGTGCCAGCAGTTTAAGTGCTAGCGGGAAATACGAGCAGTACTTC | CASSLSASGKYEQYF
TRBD1 | TRBJ1-4 | NA | TRBV27 | TGTGCCAGCAGGATTTCAGGGGGCCGGGGAAAACTGTTTTTT | CASRISGGRGKLFF
NA | TRBJ2-2 | NA | TRBV5-1 | TGCGCCAGCAGACGGGACTTGAACACCGGGGAGCTGTTTTTT | CASRRDLNTGELFF
NA | TRBJ1-2 | NA | TRBV3-1/TRBV3-2 | TGTGCCAGCAGCTCCAGGGGAGCTAACTATGGCTACACCTTC | CASSSRGANYGYTF
TRBD1 | TRBJ1-1 | NA | TRBV9 | TGTGCCAGCAGCGTTCAGGGGGCTGTCACTGAAGCTTTCTTT | CASSVQGAVTEAFF
NA | TRBJ2-5 | NA | TRBV28 | TGTGCCAGCAGTTTATCAGGGGCCGGGACCCAGTACTTC | CASSLSGAGTQYF
TRBD1 | TRBJ2-7 | few | TRBV3-1/TRBV3-2 | TGTGCCAGCAGCCAAGAAGTAGCAGACAGGGCCCCCTACGAGCAGTACTTC | CASSQEVADRAPYEQYF
TRBD1 | TRBJ1-6 | NA | TRBV19 | TGTGCCAGTAGTATAGCGGGGACAGAAGGGGGTTCACCCCTCCACTTT | CASSIAGTEGGSPLHF
TRBD1 | TRBJ1-6 | NA | TRBV6-1 | TGTGCCAGCAGTGAATCAGGGGGCTTTTCACCCCTCCACTTT | CASSESGGFSPLHF
NA | TRBJ2-1 | NA | TRBV4-2 | TGTGCCAGCAGCCGTGGGCAGGGCTACAATGAGCAGTTCTTC | CASSRGQGYNEQFF
NA | TRBJ2-7 | NA | TRBV2 | TGTGCCAGCAGTTCACAGGGATTAACAGACGAGCAGTACTTC | CASSSQGLTDEQYF
NA | TRBJ2-1 | NA | TRBV7-9 | TGTGCCAGCACCACCCCAAATGAGCAGTTCTTC | CASTTPNEQFF
NA | TRBJ2-1 | many | TRBV6-4 | TGTGCCAGCAGTCAACAGGGAAACTACAATGAGCAGTTCTTC | CASSQQGNYNEQFF
NA | TRBJ1-1 | NA | TRBV28 | TGTGCCAGCAGTCTCGGGACTAGAAACACTGAAGCTTTCTTT | CASSLGTRNTEAFF